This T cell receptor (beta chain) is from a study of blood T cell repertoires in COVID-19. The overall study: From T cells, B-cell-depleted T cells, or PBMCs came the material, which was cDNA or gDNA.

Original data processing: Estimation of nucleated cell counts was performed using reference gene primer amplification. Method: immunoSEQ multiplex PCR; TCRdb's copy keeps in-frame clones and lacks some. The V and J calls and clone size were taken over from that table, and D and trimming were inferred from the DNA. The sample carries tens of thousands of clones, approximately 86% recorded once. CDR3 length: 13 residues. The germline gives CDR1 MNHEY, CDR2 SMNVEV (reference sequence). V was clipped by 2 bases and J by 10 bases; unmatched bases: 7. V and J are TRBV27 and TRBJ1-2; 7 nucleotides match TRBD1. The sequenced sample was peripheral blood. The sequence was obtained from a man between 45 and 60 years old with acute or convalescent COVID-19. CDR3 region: CASSLQRQGVYTF. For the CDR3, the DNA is TGTGCCAGCAGTTTACAAAGACAGGGCGTCTACACCTTC.